The 10 T cell receptor beta chains listed next were all sequenced from one sample in a study of vaccination and CD4 T cells after COVID-19. The Oncomine TCR Beta short-read assay was applied to DNA of cultured CD4+ T cells. The source of extracted genomic DNA was cultured CD4+ T cells. TCRdb reprocessed the PCR reads with MiXCR, giving one entry per CDR3 protein. The sample records thousands of distinct CDR3 sequences, over 25% being singletons. Regarding treatment: roughly ten-day PBMC culture with coronavirus spike peptide pools or control peptides (ViraFEST assay). One should note that the unexposed donor's CD4+ T cells were collected before the COVID-19 pandemic (2011-2018). No antigen has been identified for these receptors. Material for sequencing was CD4+ T cells from blood, cultured in vitro. The receptors here all came from a human donor in good health.

The table lists this clonotype with a few counts. The chain couples TRBV20-1 to TRBJ2-7; TRBD2 aligns across 9 bases. The ends lost 3 bases at V and 0 bases at J; junction bases unmatched: 0. The length of the CDR3 is 13 residues. Germline lookup yields CDR1 DFQATT and CDR2 SNEGSKA (reference sequence). The CDR3 sequence is CSARTSGSYEQYF. CDR3 DNA sequence: TGCAGTGCTAGGACTAGCGGCTCCTACGAGCAGTACTTC.

The rearrangement uses TRBV7-2 and TRBJ2-2; 7 bases match TRBD1. The V gene's germline CDR1 is SGHTA and CDR2 FQGNSA. V gave up 4 bases and J gave up 6 bases; unmatched junction bases: 14. The CDR3 runs to 17 residues. Here the CDR3 DNA reads TGTGCCAGCAGCTCCTACCCACAGGGGATGTTGGCCGGGGAGCTGTTTTTT. This gives the protein CASSSYPQGMLAGELFF.

This rearrangement joins TRBV4-3 to TRBJ2-1; no definite D call. Germline lookup yields CDR1 LGHNA and CDR2 YSLEER. The ends were cut back, 4 bases at V and 0 bases at J, with 10 bases in the middle. The CDR3 is 15 residues long. CDR3 in amino acids: CASSLAMGSYNEQFF. CDR3 nucleotides: TGCGCCAGCAGCCTGGCTATGGGCTCCTACAATGAGCAGTTCTTC.

This clonotype was observed a handful of times. This chain uses TRBV10-3 with TRBJ2-1, with 9 bases identical to TRBD2. Germline assignment: CDR1 ENHRY and CDR2 SYGVKD. The CDR3 has 14 amino acids. V shed 4 bases and J 7 bases; nucleotides not matched to a gene: 5. For the CDR3, the DNA is TGTGCCATCAGTGGGCGACTAGCGGAGAATGAGCAGTTCTTC. This translates into CAISGRLAENEQFF.

The V gene is TRBV5-4, the J gene TRBJ1-1; D remains unclear. Germline loops: CDR1 SGHNT, CDR2 YYREEE (reference sequence). Trimming pared 0 bases from V and 1 base from J, leaving 7 bases between. The CDR3 is 14 residues long. In DNA form, the CDR3 reads TGTGCCAGCAGCTTGGAACAGCGGAACACTGAAGCTTTCTTT. This encodes CASSLEQRNTEAFF. Based on the CDR3 plus reference TRBV5-4 and TRBJ1-1, the full variable domain is ETGVTQSPTHLIKTRGQQVTLRCSSQSGHNTVSWYQQALGQGPQFIFQYYREEENGRGNFPPRFSGLQFPNYSSELNVNALELDDSALYLCASSLEQRNTEAFFGQGTRLTVV.

In nucleotides, the CDR3 is TGTGCCAGCAGTTACATACTAGCGGGAGGGTGGTGGCAAGAGACCCAGTACTTC. It specifies CASSYILAGGWWQETQYF. This chain joins TRBV6-5 and TRBJ2-5, with TRBD2 matching 13 bases. Germline V gene lookup returns CDR1 MNHEY and CDR2 SVGAGI. With 2 bases clipped from V and 2 bases from J, the junction kept 8 bases outside the gene matches. The length of the CDR3 is 18 residues.

This clonotype has only a few counts. The chain links TRBV19 to TRBJ1-1; D is possibly TRBD1 (6 bases). Trimming removed 5 bases at V and 1 base at J, with 11 bases between. The germline gives CDR1 LNHDA, CDR2 SQIVND (reference sequence). CDR3 length equals 14 residues. The CDR3 is CASSAETGNTEAFF. In nucleotides, the CDR3 is TGTGCCAGTAGTGCCGAGACAGGGAACACTGAAGCTTTCTTT.

By sample share, this clonotype is large (0.1 to 1%). This rearrangement joins TRBV5-4 to TRBJ1-4; the D gene is possibly TRBD1 (6 bases). V dropped 4 bases and J dropped 4 bases, with 11 bases sitting between them. The CDR3 has 14 residues. CDR1 and CDR2 from the germline V gene are SGHNT and YYREEE (reference sequence). DNA of the CDR3: TGTGCCAGCAGCACCGGGACACGTAATGAAAAACTGTTTTTT. Protein sequence: CASSTGTRNEKLFF. The whole variable domain, remainder taken from reference TRBV5-4 and TRBJ1-4, is ETGVTQSPTHLIKTRGQQVTLRCSSQSGHNTVSWYQQALGQGPQFIFQYYREEENGRGNFPPRFSGLQFPNYSSELNVNALELDDSALYLCASSTGTRNEKLFFGSGTQLSVL.

There are a few counts of this clonotype. V gene TRBV10-3 combines with J gene TRBJ2-5; D not certain. The V end lost 6 bases, the J end lost 1 base, and 12 bases lay between the germline ends. This CDR3 comprises 14 residues. Germline loops: CDR1 ENHRY, CDR2 SYGVKD. CDR3: CAIRPREGQETQYF. The CDR3 nucleotides are TGTGCCATCAGACCTAGAGAAGGCCAAGAGACCCAGTACTTC.

This clonotype was seen a handful of times. This chain joins TRBV20-1 and TRBJ2-7; TRBD2 aligns across 11 bases. The CDR3 has 16 amino acids. Trimming cost V 2 bases and J 3 bases; bases outside gene matches: 9. Looked up from germline, CDR1 is DFQATT and CDR2 is SNEGSKA (reference sequence). CDR3 residues: CSARRASGRILYEQYF. The CDR3 DNA follows: TGCAGTGCTAGAAGGGCTAGCGGGAGGATACTCTACGAGCAGTACTTC.